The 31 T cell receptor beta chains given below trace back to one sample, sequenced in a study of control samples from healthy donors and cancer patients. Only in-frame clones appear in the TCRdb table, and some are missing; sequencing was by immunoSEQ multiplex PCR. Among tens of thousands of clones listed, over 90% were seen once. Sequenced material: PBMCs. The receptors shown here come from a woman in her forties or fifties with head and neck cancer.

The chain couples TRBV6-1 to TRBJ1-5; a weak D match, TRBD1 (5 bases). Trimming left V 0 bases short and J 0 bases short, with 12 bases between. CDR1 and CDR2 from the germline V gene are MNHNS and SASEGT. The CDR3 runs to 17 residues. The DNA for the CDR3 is TGTGCCAGCAGTGAAGCGCCGGGGACCTATAGCAATCAGCCCCAGCATTTT. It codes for CASSEAPGTYSNQPQHF.

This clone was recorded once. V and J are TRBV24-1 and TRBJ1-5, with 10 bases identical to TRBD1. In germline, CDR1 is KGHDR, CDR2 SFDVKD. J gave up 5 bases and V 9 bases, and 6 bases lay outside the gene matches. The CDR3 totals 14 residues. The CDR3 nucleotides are TGTGCCACCCGCCCCGGACAGGGGGATCAGCCCCAGCATTTT. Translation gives CATRPGQGDQPQHF.

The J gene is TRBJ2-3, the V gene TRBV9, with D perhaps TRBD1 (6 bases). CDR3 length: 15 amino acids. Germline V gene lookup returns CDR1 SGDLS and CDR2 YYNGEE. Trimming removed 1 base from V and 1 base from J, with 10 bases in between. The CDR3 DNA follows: TGTGCCAGCAGCGTAACTGGGGGCGGCACAGATACGCAGTATTTT. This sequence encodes CASSVTGGGTDTQYF.

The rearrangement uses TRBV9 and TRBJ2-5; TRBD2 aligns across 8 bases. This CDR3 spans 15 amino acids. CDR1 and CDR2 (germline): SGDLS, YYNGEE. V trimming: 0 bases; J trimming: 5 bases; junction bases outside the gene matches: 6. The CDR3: CASSVEAGAGETQYF. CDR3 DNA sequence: TGTGCCAGCAGCGTAGAAGCGGGGGCGGGGGAGACCCAGTACTTC.

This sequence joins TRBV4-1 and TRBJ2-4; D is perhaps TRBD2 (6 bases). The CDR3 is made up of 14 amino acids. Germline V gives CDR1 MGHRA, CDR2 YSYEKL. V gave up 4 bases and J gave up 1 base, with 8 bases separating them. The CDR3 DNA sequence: TGCGCCAGCAGCCCGGGGGATGCCAAAAACATTCAGTACTTC. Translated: CASSPGDAKNIQYF.

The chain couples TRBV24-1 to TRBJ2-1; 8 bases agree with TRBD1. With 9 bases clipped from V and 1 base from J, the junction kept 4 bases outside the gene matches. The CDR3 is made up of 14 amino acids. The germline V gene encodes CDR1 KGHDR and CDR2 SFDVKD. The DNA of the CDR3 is TGTGCCACCGAAAGGACAGGGTCCTACAATGAGCAGTTCTTC. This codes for CATERTGSYNEQFF.

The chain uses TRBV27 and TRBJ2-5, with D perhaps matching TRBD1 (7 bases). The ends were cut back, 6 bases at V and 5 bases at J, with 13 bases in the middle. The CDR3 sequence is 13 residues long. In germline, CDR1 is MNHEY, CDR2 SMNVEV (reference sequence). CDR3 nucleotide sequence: TGTGCCAGCAGCCGTTCAGGGGGGGAGACCCAGTACTTC. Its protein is CASSRSGGETQYF.

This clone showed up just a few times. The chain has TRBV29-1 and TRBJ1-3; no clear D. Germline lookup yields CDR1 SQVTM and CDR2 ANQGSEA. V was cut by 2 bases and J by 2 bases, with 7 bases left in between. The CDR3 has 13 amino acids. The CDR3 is CSVERDTGNTIYF. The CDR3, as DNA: TGCAGCGTTGAACGCGATACTGGAAACACCATATATTTT. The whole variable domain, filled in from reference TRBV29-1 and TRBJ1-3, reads SAVISQKPSRDICQRGTSLTIQCQVDSQVTMMFWYRQQPGQSLTLIATANQGSEATYESGFVIDKFPISRPNLTFSTLTVSNMSPEDSSIYLCSVERDTGNTIYFGEGSWLTVV.

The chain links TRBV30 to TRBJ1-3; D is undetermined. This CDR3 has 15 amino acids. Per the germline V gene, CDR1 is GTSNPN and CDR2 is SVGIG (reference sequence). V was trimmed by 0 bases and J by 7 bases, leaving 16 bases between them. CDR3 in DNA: TGTGCCTGGAGTGTAGGGTACGGCGGTAGGAACACCATATATTTT. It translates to CAWSVGYGGRNTIYF.

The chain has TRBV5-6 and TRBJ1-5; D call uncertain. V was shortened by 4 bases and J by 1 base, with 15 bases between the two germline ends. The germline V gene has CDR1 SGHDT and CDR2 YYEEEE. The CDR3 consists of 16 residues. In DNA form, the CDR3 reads TGTGCCAGCAGCCCCGGGCGGGGAAGAAGCAATCAGCCCCAGCATTTT. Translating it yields CASSPGRGRSNQPQHF.

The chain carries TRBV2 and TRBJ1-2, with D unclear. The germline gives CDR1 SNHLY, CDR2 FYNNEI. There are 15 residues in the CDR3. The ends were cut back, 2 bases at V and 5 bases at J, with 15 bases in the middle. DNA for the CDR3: TGTGCCAGCAGTGAAACAATGGCCCCGCCATATGGCTACACCTTC. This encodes CASSETMAPPYGYTF.

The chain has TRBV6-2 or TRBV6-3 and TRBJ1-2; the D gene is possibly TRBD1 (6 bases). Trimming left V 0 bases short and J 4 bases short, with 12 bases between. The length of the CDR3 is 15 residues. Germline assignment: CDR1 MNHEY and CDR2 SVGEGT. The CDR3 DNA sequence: TGTGCCAGCAGTTACTCTGGGGGCCTTGGCTATGGCTACACCTTC. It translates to CASSYSGGLGYGYTF.

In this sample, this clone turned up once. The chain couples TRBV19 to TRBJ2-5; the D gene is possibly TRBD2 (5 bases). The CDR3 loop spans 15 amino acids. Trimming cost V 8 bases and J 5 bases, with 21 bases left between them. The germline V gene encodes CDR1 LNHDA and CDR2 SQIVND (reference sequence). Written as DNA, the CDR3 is TGTGCCAGTCAAAGAACGGGGTCCCATCAGGAGACCCAGTACTTC. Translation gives CASQRTGSHQETQYF.

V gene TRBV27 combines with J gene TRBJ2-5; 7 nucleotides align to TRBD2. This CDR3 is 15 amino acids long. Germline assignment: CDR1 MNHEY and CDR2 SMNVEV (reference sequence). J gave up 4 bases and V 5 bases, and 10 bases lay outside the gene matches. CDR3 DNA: TGTGCCAGCAGTCCCCTTATAGTAGCGGGAGAGACCCAGTACTTC. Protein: CASSPLIVAGETQYF.

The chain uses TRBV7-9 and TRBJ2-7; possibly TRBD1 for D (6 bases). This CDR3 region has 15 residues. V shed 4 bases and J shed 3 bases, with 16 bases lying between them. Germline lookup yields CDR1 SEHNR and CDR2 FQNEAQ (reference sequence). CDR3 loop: CASSYEEQGHYEQYF. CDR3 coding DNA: TGTGCCAGCAGCTACGAGGAACAGGGACACTACGAGCAGTACTTC.

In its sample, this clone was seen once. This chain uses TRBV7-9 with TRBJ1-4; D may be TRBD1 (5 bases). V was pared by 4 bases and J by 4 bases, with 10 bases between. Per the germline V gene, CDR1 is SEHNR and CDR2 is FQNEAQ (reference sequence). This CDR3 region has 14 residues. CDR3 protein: CASSWDGYNEKLFF. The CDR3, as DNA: TGTGCCAGCAGCTGGGACGGCTATAATGAAAAACTGTTTTTT.

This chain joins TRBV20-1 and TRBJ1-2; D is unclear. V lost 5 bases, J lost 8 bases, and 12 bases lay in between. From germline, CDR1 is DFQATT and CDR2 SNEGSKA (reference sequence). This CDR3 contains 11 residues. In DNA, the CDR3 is TGCAGTGCTGACCGGGTCGGAGGCTACACCTTC. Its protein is CSADRVGGYTF.

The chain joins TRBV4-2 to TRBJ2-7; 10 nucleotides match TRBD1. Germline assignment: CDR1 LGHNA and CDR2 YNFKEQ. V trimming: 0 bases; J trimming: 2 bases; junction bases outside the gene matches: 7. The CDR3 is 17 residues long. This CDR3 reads CASSQDPGQGNPYEQYF. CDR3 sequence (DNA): TGTGCCAGCAGCCAAGATCCGGGACAGGGGAATCCCTACGAGCAGTACTTC.

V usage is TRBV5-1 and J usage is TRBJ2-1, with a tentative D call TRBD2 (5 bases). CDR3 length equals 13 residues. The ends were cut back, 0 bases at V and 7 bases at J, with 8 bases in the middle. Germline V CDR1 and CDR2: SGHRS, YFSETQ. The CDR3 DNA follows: TGCGCCAGCAGCTTGGTACCGGGAAATGAGCAGTTCTTC. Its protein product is CASSLVPGNEQFF. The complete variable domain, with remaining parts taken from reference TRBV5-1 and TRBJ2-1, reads KAGVTQTPRYLIKTRGQQVTLSCSPISGHRSVSWYQQTPGQGLQFLFEYFSETQRNKGNFPGRFSGRQFSNSRSEMNVSTLELGDSALYLCASSLVPGNEQFFGPGTRLTVL.

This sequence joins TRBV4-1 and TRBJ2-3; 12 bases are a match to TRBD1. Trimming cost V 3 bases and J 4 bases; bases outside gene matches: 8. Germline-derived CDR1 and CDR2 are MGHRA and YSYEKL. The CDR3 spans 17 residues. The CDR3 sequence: CASSQESGTGGADTQYF. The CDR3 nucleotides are TGCGCCAGCAGCCAGGAGTCCGGGACAGGGGGCGCAGATACGCAGTATTTT.

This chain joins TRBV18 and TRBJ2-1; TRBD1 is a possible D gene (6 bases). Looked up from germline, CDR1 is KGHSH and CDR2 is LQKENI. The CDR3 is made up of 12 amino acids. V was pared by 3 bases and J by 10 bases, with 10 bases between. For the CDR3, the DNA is TGTGCCAGCTCACCGGGACACGCCGAGCAGTTCTTC. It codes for CASSPGHAEQFF.

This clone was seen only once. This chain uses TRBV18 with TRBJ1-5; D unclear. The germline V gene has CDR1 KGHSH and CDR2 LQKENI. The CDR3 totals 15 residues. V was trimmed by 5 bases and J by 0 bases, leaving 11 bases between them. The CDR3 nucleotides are TGTGCCAGCTCAAAGCGGACGGATAGCAATCAGCCCCAGCATTTT. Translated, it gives CASSKRTDSNQPQHF.

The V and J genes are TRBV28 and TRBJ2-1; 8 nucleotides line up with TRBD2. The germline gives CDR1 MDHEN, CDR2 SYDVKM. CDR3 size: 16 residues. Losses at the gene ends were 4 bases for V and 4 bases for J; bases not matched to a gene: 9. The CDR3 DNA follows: TGTGCCAGCAGTTCGACGACTAGCGCACATTACAATGAGCAGTTCTTC. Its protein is CASSSTTSAHYNEQFF.

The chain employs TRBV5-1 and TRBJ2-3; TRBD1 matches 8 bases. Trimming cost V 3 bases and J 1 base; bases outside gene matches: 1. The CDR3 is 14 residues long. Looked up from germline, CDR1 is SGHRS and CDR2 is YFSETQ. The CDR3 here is CASSWGQGTDTQYF. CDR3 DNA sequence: TGCGCCAGCAGCTGGGGACAGGGCACAGATACGCAGTATTTT.

The CDR3 loop is CASSQWGTEAFF. For the CDR3, the DNA is TGTGCCAGCAGCCAATGGGGAACTGAAGCTTTCTTT. The chain combines TRBV3-1 (or the pseudogene TRBV3-2) with TRBJ1-1; D not certain. Between the trimmed V and J ends, which lost 2 bases and 5 bases, there was a span of 6 bases. The CDR3 spans 12 residues. Germline V gene lookup returns CDR1 LGHDT and CDR2 YNNKEL (reference sequence).

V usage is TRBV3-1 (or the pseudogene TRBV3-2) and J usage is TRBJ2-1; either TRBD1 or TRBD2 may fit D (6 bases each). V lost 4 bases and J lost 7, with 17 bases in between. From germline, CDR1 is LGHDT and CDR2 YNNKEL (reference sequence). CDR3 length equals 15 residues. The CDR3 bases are TGTGCCAGCAGCCCTCAGCTGGTAGGGGGGAATGAGCAGTTCTTC. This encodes CASSPQLVGGNEQFF.

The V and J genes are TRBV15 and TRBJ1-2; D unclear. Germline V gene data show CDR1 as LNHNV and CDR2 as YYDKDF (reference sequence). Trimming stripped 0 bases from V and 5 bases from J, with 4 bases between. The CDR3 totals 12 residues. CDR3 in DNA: TGTGCCACCAGCAGAGACAGATATGGCTACACCTTC. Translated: CATSRDRYGYTF. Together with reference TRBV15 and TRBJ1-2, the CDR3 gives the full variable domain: DAMVIQNPRYQVTQFGKPVTLSCSQTLNHNVMYWYQQKSSQAPKLLFHYYDKDFNNEADTPDNFQSRRPNTSFCFLDIRSPGLGDTAMYLCATSRDRYGYTFGSGTRLTVV.

The CDR3 coding sequence is TGTGCCAGCAGCGTAGGAGGCCCCCTCAATGAGCAGTTCTTC. Protein sequence: CASSVGGPLNEQFF. The chain links TRBV9 to TRBJ2-1; D not resolved. CDR1 SGDLS and CDR2 YYNGEE come from the germline V gene. This CDR3 spans 14 amino acids. Trimming cost V 0 bases and J 6 bases, with 10 bases left between them.

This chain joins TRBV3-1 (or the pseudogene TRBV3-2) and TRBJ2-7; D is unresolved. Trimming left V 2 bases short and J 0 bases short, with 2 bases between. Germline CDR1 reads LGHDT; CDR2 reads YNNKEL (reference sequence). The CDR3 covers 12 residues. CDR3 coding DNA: TGTGCCAGCAGCCAACTCTCCTACGAGCAGTACTTC. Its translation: CASSQLSYEQYF.

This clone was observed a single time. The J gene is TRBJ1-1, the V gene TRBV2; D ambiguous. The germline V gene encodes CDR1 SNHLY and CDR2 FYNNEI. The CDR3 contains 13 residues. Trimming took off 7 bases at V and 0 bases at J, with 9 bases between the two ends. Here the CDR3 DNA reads TGTGCCAGCACGATACTCGTGAACACTGAAGCTTTCTTT. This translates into CASTILVNTEAFF.

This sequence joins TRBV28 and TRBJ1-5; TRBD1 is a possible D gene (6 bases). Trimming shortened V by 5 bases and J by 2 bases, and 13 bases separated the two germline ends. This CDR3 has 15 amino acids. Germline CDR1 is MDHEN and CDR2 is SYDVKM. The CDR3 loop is CASSEGPGGNQPQHF. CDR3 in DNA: TGTGCCAGCAGTGAGGGCCCAGGGGGCAATCAGCCCCAGCATTTT.